This TCR beta chain was identified in a study of blood T cell repertoires in COVID-19. Generated by immunoSEQ multiplex PCR, the TCRdb table keeps only in-frame clones and is missing some. The repertoire includes under 200,000 clones, roughly 81% of them detected once, and 8.3% sits in the top ten. Seattle patients were enrolled during active infection and followed longitudinally. V lost 1 base and J lost 0, with 7 bases in between. This CDR3 has 15 amino acids. Germline V gene lookup returns CDR1 MGHRA and CDR2 YSYEKL. This sequence was found in a woman aged 55-69 years with COVID-19, enrolled during active disease. The chain is built from TRBV4-1 and TRBJ1-5; weak D call: TRBD1 (5 bases). The specimen sequenced was peripheral blood. CDR3 sequence (DNA): TGCGCCAGCAGCCAAGGGGGGGGTAGCAATCAGCCCCAGCATTTT. Protein product: CASSQGGGSNQPQHF.